Each of the 19 T cell receptor beta chains below was sequenced from the same sample in a study of OX40 agonist ivuxolimab in advanced cancers. Assay: immunoSEQ multiplex PCR; the TCRdb copy retains only in-frame clones and omits some. Counted here are more than 45,000 clones, 70% to 90% occurring once; the ten biggest clones make up roughly a tenth. The sequenced sample was CD4+ or CD8+ T cells sorted from blood, obtained in a trial of the OX40 agonist ivuxolimab. The receptors were gathered from an adult with an advanced solid tumor such as melanoma, head and neck, liver or kidney cancer.

The chain has TRBV6-5 and TRBJ1-1, with D possibly matching TRBD1 (5 bases). V was pared by 6 bases and J by 3 bases, with 17 bases between. CDR3 length equals 15 residues. From germline, CDR1 is MNHEY and CDR2 SVGAGI. The DNA of the CDR3 is TGTGCCAGCAGCCGCAAACCTGCAGGGTACACTGAAGCTTTCTTT. Its protein is CASSRKPAGYTEAFF.

The chain is built from TRBV9 and TRBJ2-7, with D possibly being TRBD1 or TRBD2 (5 bases each). The germline V gene encodes CDR1 SGDLS and CDR2 YYNGEE. Between the trimmed V and J ends, which lost 0 bases and 0 bases, there was a span of 7 bases. The CDR3 runs to 14 residues. The CDR3 loop reads CASSVGGDSYEQYF. CDR3 coding DNA: TGTGCCAGCAGCGTAGGAGGGGACTCCTACGAGCAGTACTTC.

The chain has TRBV5-1 and TRBJ1-4, with D possibly matching TRBD1 (5 bases). CDR1 is SGHRS, CDR2 YFSETQ, per germline. The CDR3 is made up of 13 amino acids. Trimming removed 4 bases at V and 12 bases at J, with 16 bases between. CDR3 protein: CASSLGGGRELFF. In nucleotides, the CDR3 is TGCGCCAGCAGCCTTGGGGGAGGAAGGGAACTGTTTTTT.

The V and J genes are TRBV5-1 and TRBJ2-1; 7 bases match TRBD1. Germline values: CDR1 SGHRS, CDR2 YFSETQ. The CDR3 is 16 residues long. J gave up 0 bases and V 6 bases, and 9 bases lay outside the gene matches. CDR3 in amino acids: CASTLQGDSSYNEQFF. The CDR3 DNA sequence: TGCGCCAGCACCCTTCAGGGGGATAGCTCCTACAATGAGCAGTTCTTC.

This sequence joins TRBV4-2 and TRBJ1-2; D is unclear. From germline, CDR1 is LGHNA and CDR2 YNFKEQ. The CDR3 is 13 amino acids. Trimming left V 8 bases short and J 2 bases short, with 12 bases between. The CDR3 region has the DNA TGTGCCAGCGGAAAGGCGGGAAACTATGGCTACACCTTC. Residues: CASGKAGNYGYTF.

A few counts support this clone. This chain uses TRBV21-1 with TRBJ1-5. TRBV21-1 is flagged as a pseudogene. CDR3 length: 14 residues. As DNA, the CDR3 is TGTGCCAGCAGAAGCCGGGACAGCAATCAGCCCCAGCATTTT. Translated, it gives CASRSRDSNQPQHF.

The V gene is TRBV15, the J gene TRBJ1-5, with 7 bases aligning to TRBD1. The trim removed 5 bases at V and 0 bases at J, leaving 10 bases unmatched. Germline values: CDR1 LNHNV, CDR2 YYDKDF (reference sequence). The CDR3 loop spans 17 amino acids. CDR3 DNA sequence: TGTGCCACCAGCCCCGTGGGGCAGGGGGTTAGCAATCAGCCCCAGCATTTT. It translates to CATSPVGQGVSNQPQHF.

The V and J genes are TRBV18 and TRBJ1-1; D remains unclear. The V gene lost 10 bases and the J gene lost 1 base, with 19 bases spanning the gap. This CDR3 has 15 residues. Germline V gives CDR1 KGHSH, CDR2 LQKENI. CDR3 coding DNA: TGTGCCACCAGCGAGGGAGCCCCTCCGAACACTGAAGCTTTCTTT. Translating it yields CATSEGAPPNTEAFF.

The gene calls are TRBV2 and TRBJ2-2; D is undetermined. The CDR3 contains 13 residues. The V and J ends lost 5 bases and 5 bases respectively, with 9 bases between them. Germline CDR1 and CDR2: SNHLY and FYNNEI. This CDR3 reads CASSSTGTGELFF. The CDR3 DNA reads as TGTGCCAGCAGTTCCACGGGTACCGGGGAGCTGTTTTTT.

For the CDR3, the DNA is TGTGCCAGCAGCTTATATGCCCCGACTAGGGGTCGGACAGATACGCAGTATTTT. This sequence encodes CASSLYAPTRGRTDTQYF. The chain is built from TRBV11-2 and TRBJ2-3; possible D gene TRBD2, 6 bases. Deletions cut 2 bases from V and 3 bases from J, with 21 bases between. CDR3 length: 18 residues. In germline, CDR1 is SGHAT, CDR2 FQNNGV.

The V call is TRBV6-1, the J call TRBJ1-5, with no clear D. Germline V gene data show CDR1 as MNHNS and CDR2 as SASEGT. V dropped 10 bases and J dropped 7 bases, with 14 bases sitting between them. The CDR3 runs to 12 residues. CDR3 bases: TGTGCCACCTCCCGGGCCTGGCAGCCCCAGCATTTT. The encoded protein is CATSRAWQPQHF.

The rearrangement links TRBV30 to TRBJ2-7; D is unresolved. Trimming left V 4 bases short and J 0 bases short, with 4 bases between. The CDR3 has 11 residues. Germline-derived CDR1 and CDR2 are GTSNPN and SVGIG (reference sequence). CDR3 DNA sequence: TGTGCCTGGAAGAGCTCCTACGAGCAGTACTTC. Translating it yields CAWKSSYEQYF. The full variable domain, in which reference TRBV30 and TRBJ2-7 provide the parts outside the CDR3, is SQTIHQWPATLVQPVGSPLSLECTVEGTSNPNLYWYRQAAGRGLQLLFYSVGIGQISSEVPQNLSASRPQDRQFILSSKKLLLSDSGFYLCAWKSSYEQYFGPGTRLTVT.

This sequence joins TRBV29-1 and TRBJ2-2; perhaps TRBD2 as D (6 bases). Trimming left V 2 bases short and J 7 bases short, with 17 bases between. Looked up from germline, CDR1 is SQVTM and CDR2 is ANQGSEA. This CDR3 is built from 15 residues. CDR3 in DNA: TGCAGCGTTGAAACGGCAGGGAGGTGGATCGGGGAGCTGTTTTTT. It encodes CSVETAGRWIGELFF.

Concerning this clone: Other nucleotide sequences from this sample produce the same CDR3. The genes are TRBV28 and TRBJ1-5; 7 nucleotides align to TRBD1. The germline V gene has CDR1 MDHEN and CDR2 SYDVKM. V lost 9 bases, J lost 2 bases, and 4 bases stayed unmatched. The CDR3 totals 13 residues. CDR3 bases: TGTGCCAGTCGACAGGGTGGCAATCAGCCCCAGCATTTT. Its protein is CASRQGGNQPQHF. The full variable domain, in which reference TRBV28 and TRBJ1-5 provide the parts outside the CDR3, is DVKVTQSSRYLVKRTGEKVFLECVQDMDHENMFWYRQDPGLGLRLIYFSYDVKMKEKGDIPEGYSVSREKKERFSLILESASTNQTSMYLCASRQGGNQPQHFGDGTRLSIL.

The chain combines TRBV11-2 with TRBJ2-3; D is undetermined. This CDR3 has 14 residues. Germline lookup yields CDR1 SGHAT and CDR2 FQNNGV. The V end lost 2 bases, the J end lost 0 bases, and 6 bases lay between the germline ends. This CDR3 reads CASSLRTSTDTQYF. The CDR3, as DNA: TGTGCCAGCAGCTTAAGGACCAGCACAGATACGCAGTATTTT. Looking up the rest from reference TRBV11-2 and TRBJ2-3 gives the full variable domain: EAGVAQSPRYKIIEKRQSVAFWCNPISGHATLYWYQQILGQGPKLLIQFQNNGVVDDSQLPKDRFSAERLKGVDSTLKIQPAKLEDSAVYLCASSLRTSTDTQYFGPGTRLTVL.

V gene TRBV16 combines with J gene TRBJ1-1, with D possibly being TRBD1 (5 bases). The CDR3 totals 13 residues. Trimming shortened V by 5 bases and J by 3 bases, and 10 bases separated the two germline ends. Germline-derived CDR1 and CDR2 are KGHSY and FQNENV. In DNA, the CDR3 is TGTGCCAGCAGCTGGGGGACTTACACTGAAGCTTTCTTT. This translates into CASSWGTYTEAFF.

The chain couples TRBV19 to TRBJ2-3; D may be TRBD1 (5 bases). There are 15 residues in the CDR3. Trimming cost V 4 bases and J 2 bases, with 13 bases left between them. CDR1 is LNHDA and CDR2 is SQIVND in the germline V gene (reference sequence). The CDR3 region has the DNA TGTGCCAGTAGTAAAAGGGGTGGGGACACAGATACGCAGTATTTT. Translating it yields CASSKRGGDTDTQYF.

The V call is TRBV18, the J call TRBJ2-3; TRBD1 is a possible D gene (6 bases). The germline CDR1 and CDR2 sequences are KGHSH and LQKENI. V shed 4 bases and J shed 1 base, with 12 bases lying between them. The CDR3 is made up of 15 amino acids. The CDR3 DNA follows: TGTGCCAGCTCACAGGGGGACACGCGCACAGATACGCAGTATTTT. Its protein is CASSQGDTRTDTQYF.

The V call is TRBV6-1, the J call TRBJ2-2; possible D gene TRBD1, 5 bases. Germline loops: CDR1 MNHNS, CDR2 SASEGT. V dropped 4 bases and J dropped 6 bases, with 9 bases sitting between them. This CDR3 region has 13 residues. The CDR3 region has the DNA TGTGCCAGCAGTGTTCAGGGCCCCGGGGAGCTGTTTTTT. Its protein product is CASSVQGPGELFF.